The source of this TCR beta chain is a study of blood T cell repertoires in COVID-19. About the study: The origin of the acute and convalescent COVID-19 samples was the United States, Italy and Spain. Nucleic acid was either cDNA or gDNA, and it came from T cells, B-cell-depleted T cells, or PBMCs.

Per the authors' pipeline: Amplification of reference gene primers was used by the study to estimate nucleated cell counts. Some clones are missing from TCRdb's copy, which holds only in-frame ones; the method was immunoSEQ multiplex PCR. The DNA was the basis for D and trimming; V, J and clone size are from that table. The table shows fewer than 120,000 clones, with approximately 82% occurring only once. Trimming left V 4 bases short and J 4 bases short, with 15 bases between. Germline CDR1 reads KGHSH; CDR2 reads LQKENI. This CDR3 contains 15 residues. Sequencing used peripheral blood. The sequence was collected from a woman older than 75 with acute or convalescent COVID-19. The genes are TRBV18 and TRBJ2-3, with D perhaps matching TRBD2 (5 bases). The CDR3 DNA sequence: TGTGCCAGCTCACTGAATAGCGAAACTTCAGATACGCAGTATTTT. It yields the protein CASSLNSETSDTQYF.